The entry that follows covers one TCR beta chain sequence. Its specificity is unknown. The assay was immunoSEQ multiplex PCR, and TCRdb's table has in-frame clones only and misses some. The data show 12,000 or so clones, around 83% seen once. Germline V lookup: CDR1 LNHDA, CDR2 SQIVND (reference sequence). The junction had 7 bases not matched to a gene; V was cut back by 5 bases and J by 1 base. The CDR3 is 16 amino acids. This entry belongs to a study of T cells in localized non-small cell lung cancer. Whole-study results and caveats: Among the tissues sampled, uninvolved adjacent lung had the highest T cell clonality, above tumor. Since sequencing was restricted to only one region of the tumor, intratumor heterogeneity remains a possibility.

The chain joins TRBV19 to TRBJ1-1, with TRBD1 identical over 10 bases. This TCR was sampled from a male donor aged 60 or over with stage I lung adenocarcinoma. The source was peripheral blood, collected before any cancer treatment. The CDR3 here is CASSARQGARNTEAFF. DNA of the CDR3: TGTGCCAGTAGTGCCCGACAGGGGGCAAGGAACACTGAAGCTTTCTTT.